The 27 T cell receptor beta chains below all came from one sample that was sequenced in a study of glioma-infiltrating T cells. TCR alpha and beta CDR3 regions were amplified from RNA using iRepertoire nested multiplex PCR. TCRdb redid the calling of the multiplex PCR reads with MiXCR, one entry per CDR3 protein. This table has fewer than 110,000 distinct CDR3 sequences, 29% appearing once. The sample consisted of glioma tissue, nonneoplastic brain tissue, or PBMCs (not recorded which). Source of these receptors: a human donor with low-grade glioma or glioblastoma, undergoing nonglioma brain surgery, or in good health (not recorded which).

This clonotype was counted only a few times. V and J are TRBV5-1 and TRBJ2-7, with D uncertain. The germline gives CDR1 SGHRS, CDR2 YFSETQ. The CDR3 consists of 15 residues. V was cut by 1 base and J by 0 bases, with 11 bases left in between. CDR3 sequence reads: CASSLRGSFSYEQYF. CDR3 nucleotides: TGCGCCAGCAGCTTGAGAGGATCCTTCTCCTACGAGCAGTACTTC.

This clonotype was seen at least ten times. This chain uses TRBV6-1 with TRBJ1-1; D is unclear. V was trimmed by 11 bases and J by 1 base, leaving 20 bases between them. The V gene's germline CDR1 is MNHNS and CDR2 SASEGT. The CDR3 length is 15 residues. CDR3 residues: CAGPIGPPANTEAFF. For the CDR3, the DNA is TGTGCCGGACCTATCGGGCCCCCCGCGAACACTGAAGCTTTCTTT.

This clonotype was found many times. This rearrangement joins TRBV6-2 or TRBV6-3 to TRBJ2-3; the D gene is possibly TRBD2 (7 bases). V lost 2 bases and J 4 bases, leaving 10 bases between the germline ends. CDR1 and CDR2 (germline): MNHEY, SVGEGT. The CDR3 covers 14 residues. The DNA of the CDR3 is TGTGCCAGCAGTTACGGGGGGGCCGCAGATACGCAGTATTTT. It codes for CASSYGGAADTQYF.

Points on this clonotype: A much larger clone differs from this one at a single base, so this may be a read error. The rearrangement uses TRBV20-1 and TRBJ2-1; D is ambiguous. Germline V gene sequence: CDR1 DFQATT, CDR2 SNEGSKA (reference sequence). The CDR3 is 12 amino acids. CDR3 residues: CSGERQNNEQFF. The CDR3 region has the DNA TGCAGCGGTGAGAGACAAAACAATGAGCAGTTCTTC.

V and J are TRBV12-3 or TRBV12-4 and TRBJ2-1; possibly TRBD1 for D (8 bases). The CDR3 covers 15 residues. Trimming removed 3 bases at V and 10 bases at J, with 19 bases between. The CDR3 region has the DNA TGTGCCAGCAGTTTCAAACCCCACAGGGGGGGCGAGCAGTTCTTC. Translated: CASSFKPHRGGEQFF.

This clonotype came up a few times. V and J are TRBV10-3 and TRBJ2-4, with D maybe TRBD2 (5 bases). Trimming took 10 bases from V and 8 from J, leaving 12 bases between them. CDR3 size: 11 residues. Per germline, CDR1 ENHRY and CDR2 SYGVKD. CDR3 in DNA: TGTGCCACCCAGATCGGGGACATTCAGTACTTC. Translated, it gives CATQIGDIQYF.

This clonotype was picked up many times. The CDR3: CASNLGQIHYEQYF. The CDR3 region has the DNA TGTGCCAGCAACCTGGGACAAATCCACTACGAGCAGTACTTC. The chain couples TRBV28 to TRBJ2-7, with a weak D call TRBD1 (6 bases). The germline V gene has CDR1 MDHEN and CDR2 SYDVKM. Between the trimmed V and J ends, which lost 7 bases and 3 bases, there was a span of 16 bases. CDR3 length: 14 residues.

This clonotype has at least ten counts. The chain links TRBV18 to TRBJ1-1; unclear D gene. The germline V and J ends were trimmed by 7 bases and 5 bases, with 17 bases remaining between them. Germline assignment: CDR1 KGHSH and CDR2 LQKENI. There are 14 residues in the CDR3. For the CDR3, the DNA is TGTGCCAGCTTCACCGGGGTGGAAGAGACTGAAGCTTTCTTT. Translated: CASFTGVEETEAFF.

V gene TRBV6-2 or TRBV6-3 combines with J gene TRBJ2-5; tentative D call: TRBD1 (7 bases). CDR1 is MNHEY and CDR2 is SVGEGT in the germline V gene. V gave up 4 bases and J gave up 4 bases, with 16 bases separating them. The CDR3 totals 15 residues. CDR3 loop: CASSSNDREVETQYF. CDR3 bases: TGTGCCAGCAGTTCAAATGACAGGGAGGTAGAGACCCAGTACTTC.

The rearrangement links TRBV5-1 to TRBJ2-5, with TRBD2 matching 7 bases. The CDR3 is 16 amino acids. V dropped 4 bases and J dropped 0; count of bases not matched to a gene: 9. Germline V gene data show CDR1 as SGHRS and CDR2 as YFSETQ. CDR3 bases: TGCGCCAGCAGCGCCAACCTAGCGGAGTACCAAGAGACCCAGTACTTC. Protein: CASSANLAEYQETQYF.

The genes are TRBV12-3 or TRBV12-4 and TRBJ1-1; D is undetermined. Trimming cost V 7 bases and J 6 bases, with 18 bases left between them. The CDR3 loop spans 14 amino acids. CDR3 DNA: TGTGCCAGCACCCTAGGGAGGGTGTGGTCTGAAGCTTTCTTT. Residues: CASTLGRVWSEAFF.

This clonotype showed up just a few times. At one end the junction does not follow the germline gene, possibly because of a read error. The chain combines TRBV29-1 with TRBJ1-1; TRBD1 might be the D (5 bases). The germline gives CDR1 SQVTM, CDR2 ANQGSEA. This CDR3 has 12 amino acids. CDR3: CRVEGTNTEAFF. The DNA for the CDR3 is TGCAGAGTTGAAGGGACGAACACTGAAGCTTTCTTT.

Note on this clonotype: Just one base apart from a much larger clone, this may be a read error. The chain combines TRBV7-2 with TRBJ1-6; tentative D call: TRBD1 (5 bases). The CDR3 sequence is 15 residues long. The germline V gene has CDR1 SGHTA and CDR2 FQGNSA. V lost 5 bases to trimming and J lost 0 bases, with 8 bases between them. The CDR3 DNA sequence: TGTGCCAGCAGCCGACAGAGCTCCTATAATTCACCCCTCCACTTT. This encodes CASSRQSSYNSPLHF.

This clonotype was observed at least ten times. The gene calls are TRBV28 and TRBJ2-5; 9 nucleotides match TRBD1. Germline lookup yields CDR1 MDHEN and CDR2 SYDVKM. V was clipped by 6 bases and J by 5 bases; unmatched bases: 7. CDR3 length: 14 residues. The CDR3 nucleotides are TGTGCCAGCAGGAGAAGACAGGGGGATGAGACCCAGTACTTC. Translation gives CASRRRQGDETQYF.

This clonotype came up many times. The V call is TRBV20-1, the J call TRBJ2-1; 11 nucleotides align to TRBD1. The germline V gene encodes CDR1 DFQATT and CDR2 SNEGSKA (reference sequence). The CDR3 totals 15 residues. J was trimmed by 7 bases and V by 3 bases; bases with no gene match: 8. The CDR3 sequence: CSASSGTGGWNEQFF. CDR3 in DNA: TGCAGTGCTAGTTCCGGGACAGGGGGTTGGAATGAGCAGTTCTTC.

Ten or more counts support this clonotype. The V and J genes are TRBV4-3 and TRBJ2-1; D not resolved. V was trimmed by 0 bases and J by 2 bases, leaving 17 bases between them. Germline lookup yields CDR1 LGHNA and CDR2 YSLEER. The CDR3 runs 18 residues. The CDR3 is CASSQDSPAVRTYNEQFF. In DNA form, the CDR3 reads TGCGCCAGCAGCCAAGATTCCCCCGCAGTCCGAACCTACAATGAGCAGTTCTTC.

Worth noting for this clonotype: A clone one base away is much larger, so this may be a read error. V usage is TRBV20-1 and J usage is TRBJ2-1; a weak D match, TRBD2 (6 bases). The CDR3 is made up of 14 amino acids. The germline V gene encodes CDR1 DFQATT and CDR2 SNEGSKA (reference sequence). The CDR3 region has the DNA TGCAGTGCTCCCGGGACTCCCTCCTACAATGAGCAGCTCTTC. This encodes CSAPGTPSYNEQLF.

The table lists this clonotype with a few counts. J is TRBJ1-6 and V is TRBV12-3 or TRBV12-4; 9 nucleotides line up with TRBD1. Trimming removed 1 base from V and 8 bases from J; junction bases left unmatched: 6. CDR3 length: 16 amino acids. The CDR3 loop reads CASSLDGTGRHSPLHF. The CDR3 bases are TGTGCCAGCAGTTTAGACGGGACAGGGCGGCATTCACCCCTCCACTTT.

This clonotype was seen repeatedly, ten times or more. The V call is TRBV7-2, the J call TRBJ1-5, with D uncertain. This CDR3 spans 14 amino acids. Trimming stripped 3 bases from V and 0 bases from J, with 6 bases between. The V gene's germline CDR1 is SGHTA and CDR2 FQGNSA. CDR3 nucleotide sequence: TGTGCCAGCAGCTTTTGGGGTAGCAATCAGCCCCAGCATTTT. This codes for CASSFWGSNQPQHF.

This clonotype came up a few times. V and J are TRBV5-6 and TRBJ2-3; 7 nucleotides match TRBD1. CDR1 and CDR2 (germline): SGHDT, YYEEEE. V was pared by 3 bases and J by 4 bases, with 5 bases of the junction left unmatched. This CDR3 is built from 14 residues. The CDR3 DNA sequence: TGTGCCAGCAGCTCCATCGGGACAGCAGATACGCAGTATTTT. It encodes CASSSIGTADTQYF.

This clonotype has ten or more counts. The genes are TRBV6-1 and TRBJ2-7; 8 bases line up with TRBD2. V lost 5 bases, J lost 4 bases, and 10 bases stayed unmatched. The CDR3 contains 15 residues. Per germline, CDR1 MNHNS and CDR2 SASEGT. The CDR3 here is CASSKGGGGRYEQYF. For the CDR3, the DNA is TGTGCCAGCAGTAAGGGAGGCGGGGGGAGATACGAGCAGTACTTC.

In regard to this clonotype: This could be a read error, since a much larger clone is one nucleotide away. The rearrangement joins TRBV20-1 to TRBJ1-2; perhaps TRBD1 as D (5 bases). There are 14 residues in the CDR3. The V gene's germline CDR1 is DFQATT and CDR2 SNEGSKA (reference sequence). The CDR3 sequence is CRGGKGPEVYGYTF. The CDR3 nucleotides are TGCAGGGGGGGTAAGGGGCCCGAAGTATATGGCTACACCTTC.

This clonotype was counted at least ten times. This chain joins TRBV6-2 or TRBV6-3 and TRBJ2-3, with a possible D match to TRBD2 (5 bases). This CDR3 is 16 amino acids long. Germline loops: CDR1 MNHEY, CDR2 SVGEGT. Trimming shortened V by 0 bases and J by 4 bases, and 14 bases separated the two germline ends. In DNA, the CDR3 is TGTGCCAGCAGTTACTCTGGACTTAGGGTTTCAGATACGCAGTATTTT. This gives the protein CASSYSGLRVSDTQYF.

Ten or more counts support this clonotype. This sequence joins TRBV20-1 and TRBJ2-3; TRBD2 matches at 8 bases. The CDR3 length is 12 residues. V dropped 8 bases and J dropped 5; count of bases not matched to a gene: 6. Germline-derived CDR1 and CDR2 are DFQATT and SNEGSKA (reference sequence). As DNA, the CDR3 is TGCAGTTCGGGACTAGTAGAAGATACGCAGTATTTT. This codes for CSSGLVEDTQYF.

This clonotype came up many times. The chain recombines TRBV10-3 with TRBJ1-5; 9 nucleotides agree with TRBD1. The germline gives CDR1 ENHRY, CDR2 SYGVKD. Trimming cost V 5 bases and J 4 bases; bases outside gene matches: 3. The CDR3 length is 14 residues. The chain's CDR3 is CAISSGTGNQPQHF. The CDR3 nucleotides read TGTGCCATCAGTAGCGGGACAGGGAATCAGCCCCAGCATTTT.

Concerning this clonotype: Given a much more abundant clone one base away, this may be a read error. The conserved closing phenylalanine or tryptophan is absent in this CDR3, likely reflecting a read error. The chain carries TRBV7-2 and TRBJ1-4; tentatively, D is TRBD1 (6 bases). V lost 4 bases, J lost 0 bases, and 6 bases lay in between. Germline V gene lookup returns CDR1 SGHTA and CDR2 FQGNSA. The length of the CDR3 is 14 residues. CDR3 region: CASSWTATNEKLFL. DNA for the CDR3: TGTGCCAGCAGCTGGACAGCAACTAATGAAAAACTGTTTCTT.

The chain has TRBV29-1 and TRBJ2-7; unclear D gene. The CDR3 is 13 amino acids. Germline loops: CDR1 SQVTM, CDR2 ANQGSEA. Trimming shortened V by 0 bases and J by 4 bases, and 10 bases separated the two germline ends. CDR3 region: CSVEDPRVYEQYF. CDR3 DNA: TGCAGCGTTGAAGATCCCAGAGTATACGAGCAGTACTTC.